This T cell receptor (beta chain) was profiled in a study of shared clonotypes between healthy human individuals. Sequenced by immunoSEQ multiplex PCR; TCRdb stores in-frame clones only, minus some. The sample yields fewer than 550,000 clones, 75% to 80% seen once. The junction had 8 bases not matched to a gene; V was cut back by 2 bases and J by 5 bases. The CDR3 spans 15 residues. The germline V gene has CDR1 SGHRS and CDR2 YFSETQ. This clone has just a few counts. The receptor comes from a middle-aged woman in good health. Some clones in this sample may be carry-over from other donors' samples. Input material: PBMCs. The genes are TRBV5-1 and TRBJ2-7, with 9 bases lining up with TRBD2. This chain's CDR3 is CASSFRAGGTNEQYF. DNA of the CDR3: TGCGCCAGCAGCTTCCGAGCGGGAGGTACCAACGAGCAGTACTTC.